Shown below are 8 T cell receptor beta chains from a single sample sequenced in a study of T cell changes during pregnancy in multiple sclerosis. Measured with immunoSEQ multiplex PCR; TCRdb has only the in-frame clones, and not every one. The sample contains fewer than 75,000 clones, more than 85% of which appear only once. Sequenced material: peripheral blood, taken in the first trimester of pregnancy. The receptors derive from a female donor with multiple sclerosis, enrolled in a pregnancy study.

This chain connects TRBV10-3 to TRBJ2-3; D might be TRBD2 (5 bases). V was shortened by 10 bases and J by 2 bases, with 13 bases between the two germline ends. The CDR3 covers 13 residues. Germline lookup yields CDR1 ENHRY and CDR2 SYGVKD. The CDR3 nucleotides read TGTGCCACCCGGGGTGGTCTCACAGATACGCAGTATTTT. The encoded protein is CATRGGLTDTQYF.

V gene TRBV7-6 combines with J gene TRBJ1-3; TRBD1 matches 8 bases. Germline-derived CDR1 and CDR2 are SGHVS and FNYEAQ. Trimming removed 6 bases from V and 2 bases from J; junction bases left unmatched: 6. The length of the CDR3 is 15 residues. The CDR3 DNA is TGTGCCAGCAGTTTAAAGACAGGGGCTGGAAACACCATATATTTT. It translates to CASSLKTGAGNTIYF.

The V and J genes are TRBV9 and TRBJ2-7; TRBD1 matches 8 bases. This CDR3 spans 16 amino acids. The germline gives CDR1 SGDLS, CDR2 YYNGEE. Trimming at V came to 3 bases and at J to 0 bases, leaving 8 bases not matched to a gene. The CDR3 bases are TGTGCCAGCAGCGGAAGGGGGGACAGGTCCTCCTACGAGCAGTACTTC. Translating it yields CASSGRGDRSSYEQYF. Variable domain in full (rest from reference TRBV9 and TRBJ2-7): DSGVTQTPKHLITATGQRVTLRCSPRSGDLSVYWYQQSLDQGLQFLIQYYNGEERAKGNILERFSAQQFPDLHSELNLSSLELGDSALYFCASSGRGDRSSYEQYFGPGTRLTVT.

This rearrangement joins TRBV5-1 to TRBJ1-2; tentatively, D is TRBD1 (5 bases). This CDR3 comprises 13 residues. The germline V gene encodes CDR1 SGHRS and CDR2 YFSETQ. V gave up 2 bases and J gave up 4 bases, with 9 bases separating them. CDR3 protein: CASSFRGIYGYTF. The CDR3 region has the DNA TGCGCCAGCAGCTTTCGGGGGATCTATGGCTACACCTTC.

This clone occurred a few times. This chain uses TRBV27 with TRBJ1-6, with TRBD1 matching over 10 bases. After removal of 5 bases from V and 10 bases from J, the junction contained 11 bases not matched to a gene. The CDR3 extends over 16 amino acids. Germline values: CDR1 MNHEY, CDR2 SMNVEV (reference sequence). The CDR3 spells CASSARQGAMVSPLHF. The CDR3 bases are TGTGCCAGCAGTGCCCGACAGGGGGCGATGGTGTCACCCCTCCACTTT.

There are a few counts of this clone. The chain employs TRBV21-1 and TRBJ1-1; the table's D call of TRBD1 was not tested on the DNA. TRBV21-1 is flagged as a pseudogene. The length of the CDR3 is 16 residues. The CDR3 region has the DNA TGTGCCAGCAGCAAAGTGGGACAGGAGATGAACACTGAAGCTTTCTTT. As protein: CASSKVGQEMNTEAFF.

The gene calls are TRBV6-6 and TRBJ1-2, with 7 positions matching TRBD1. CDR1 is MNHNY and CDR2 is SVGAGI in the germline V gene (reference sequence). J lost 6 bases, V lost 6 bases, and 4 bases had no gene match. The CDR3 has 12 amino acids. The DNA of the CDR3 is TGTGCCAGCAGGGGACAGACCCATGGCTACACCTTC. Translating gives CASRGQTHGYTF.

This chain connects TRBV18 to TRBJ2-1; a possible D gene is TRBD2 (5 bases). The CDR3 extends over 14 amino acids. The V gene's germline CDR1 is KGHSH and CDR2 LQKENI. V lost 2 bases and J 5 bases, leaving 10 bases between the germline ends. The CDR3 region is CASSPAGANNEQFF. Here the CDR3 DNA reads TGTGCCAGCTCACCAGCGGGCGCAAACAATGAGCAGTTCTTC.